The clone carrying this TCR beta chain was observed at least ten times. Antigen: not known. MiXCR was run by TCRdb on the reads, yielding one entry per CDR3 protein. The sample includes around 340,000 distinct CDR3 sequences, 25% to 35% of them seen just once. The source of the sample is a study of T cell repertoires in cytomegalovirus infection. General study findings and limits: There were HLA-C-restricted CMV-specific TCR beta clonotypes dominating the ex vivo response. Frequencies of public TCR beta families were cumulated, and this identified carriers of CMV plus the relevant HLA.

Per germline, CDR1 SGHTA and CDR2 FQGNSA. Trimming pared 2 bases from V and 4 bases from J, leaving 12 bases between. This CDR3 has 15 residues. The sequence was collected from a human donor in good health (CMV status not recorded). Some clones in this sample may be carry-over from other donors' samples. The source was cultured PBMCs, collected from culture after CMV antigen stimulation. This chain joins TRBV7-2 and TRBJ2-1; the D gene is possibly TRBD2 (6 bases). CDR3 loop: CASSLTGGKYNEQFF. The CDR3 DNA follows: TGTGCCAGCAGCTTAACTGGCGGGAAGTACAATGAGCAGTTCTTC.